These T cell receptor beta chains were read from a single sample in a study of T-cell memory formation after mild COVID-19. TCRdb re-called the 5' RACE reads with MiXCR, one entry per CDR3 protein. The table records around 510,000 distinct CDR3 sequences, roughly 22% of them present only once. The sample comprised PBMCs or a T cell subset sorted from them (not recorded which). The receptors shown here come from an adult woman who had mild COVID-19 (a few samples of this study predate the infection). Cell type and time point are not known. Each CDR3 is given with its conserved first and last residue. The D gene is left open where the match is weak. Only part of the rows carry a size: once, few, many, or a class if the clone is expanded.

V	D	J	size	DNA	CDR3
TRBV18	.	TRBJ2-7	few	TGTGCCAGCTCACCAGTGGGCTCCGTCTACGAGCAGTACTTC	CASSPVGSVYEQYF
TRBV15	TRBD2	TRBJ2-1	.	TGTGCCACCAGCAGACCGGCGGGGGTAGCGGGGAGGGTTGAGCAGTTCTTC	CATSRPAGVAGRVEQFF
TRBV7-9	.	TRBJ2-3	.	TGTGCCAGCAGCCCCCCGAGCTCAGATACGCAGTATTTT	CASSPPSSDTQYF
TRBV6-5	.	TRBJ2-7	.	TGTGCCAGCAGTTTTGGACCCGGGTGGGACTACGAGCAGTACTTC	CASSFGPGWDYEQYF
TRBV5-1	.	TRBJ2-7	many	TGCGCCAGCAGCTTGGCCGGGAACGAGCAGTACTTC	CASSLAGNEQYF
TRBV5-1	TRBD2	TRBJ2-5	few	TGCGCCAGCTCTCCTATGGGGCTAGCGGGGGGGCCCCGAGAGACCCAGTACTTC	CASSPMGLAGGPRETQYF
TRBV5-4	.	TRBJ2-6	.	TGTGCCAGCAGCTTATCCGGGGGTTTTTTTATGGCCAACGTCCTGACTTTC	CASSLSGGFFMANVLTF
TRBV5-1	TRBD1	TRBJ2-7	.	TGCGCCAGCAGCTTGGTCCAGGGGGCGTGGGAGCAGTACTTC	CASSLVQGAWEQYF
TRBV7-3	.	TRBJ2-1	few	TGTGCCAGCAGCTCCGGGGCACGTACCTACAATGAGCAGTTCTTC	CASSSGARTYNEQFF
TRBV12-3/TRBV12-4	.	TRBJ2-7	few	TGTGCCAGCAGTTTTCGTTCCTACGAGCAGTACTTC	CASSFRSYEQYF
TRBV24-1	.	TRBJ2-1	few	TGTGCCACCGAGGGGCTCAATGAGCAGTTCTTC	CATEGLNEQFF
TRBV20-1	.	TRBJ1-6	few	TGCAGTGCTAGAGCAGGTTTTAATTCACCCCTCCACTTT	CSARAGFNSPLHF
TRBV20-1	TRBD1	TRBJ2-7	.	TGCAGTGCTAGCCCAGACAGGGATCCCTCCTACGAGCAGTACTTC	CSASPDRDPSYEQYF
TRBV7-6	TRBD1	TRBJ2-7	few	TGTGCCAGCAGCTTCGCCGCAGGGGGCCCCTACGAGCAGTACTTC	CASSFAAGGPYEQYF
TRBV9	.	TRBJ2-1	.	TGTGCCAGCACCCATATGGACAGTTACAATGAGCAGTTCTTC	CASTHMDSYNEQFF
TRBV7-2	TRBD2	TRBJ2-1	.	TGTGCCAGCAGCTTAGCGCTAGCGGCGAACTCCTACAATGAGCAGTTCTTC	CASSLALAANSYNEQFF
TRBV7-2	.	TRBJ2-3	many	TGTGCCAGCACCTCCCCTGGTTACGCAGATACGCAGTATTTT	CASTSPGYADTQYF
TRBV20-1	TRBD1	TRBJ1-5	.	TGCAGTGCTAGAGATAGGAACAGGGGAGGCCAGCCCCAGCATTTT	CSARDRNRGGQPQHF
TRBV2	TRBD1	TRBJ1-3	few	TGTGCCAGCAGTTTACGGGACAGGATATATTTT	CASSLRDRIYF
TRBV5-1	TRBD1	TRBJ1-1	.	TGCGCCAGCAGCAACGGACAGGACAACACTGAAGCTTTCTTT	CASSNGQDNTEAFF
TRBV7-2	TRBD1	TRBJ1-5	few	TGTGCCAGCAGCTCCCGAGGGCAGGGGGTTAGCAATCAGCCCCAGCATTTT	CASSSRGQGVSNQPQHF
TRBV20-1	.	TRBJ2-6	few	TGCAGTGCTAATCCCTACTCTGGGGCCAACGTCCTGACTTTC	CSANPYSGANVLTF
TRBV5-1	TRBD1	TRBJ2-7	.	TGCGCCAGCGGACCAGGGGACAGAAACTACGAGCAGTACTTC	CASGPGDRNYEQYF
TRBV27	.	TRBJ2-1	.	TGTGCCAGCAGTTACCGGTCTTCGGGTATCTCCTACAATGAGCAGTTCTTC	CASSYRSSGISYNEQFF
TRBV20-1	.	TRBJ2-7	many	TGCAGTGGGTTGAGAAAGAATGCCGAGCAGTACTTC	CSGLRKNAEQYF
TRBV6-2/TRBV6-3	.	TRBJ1-1	once	TGTGCCAGCAGCCCCCCCGGCCGCGGTGAAGCTTTCTTT	CASSPPGRGEAFF
TRBV4-2	.	TRBJ2-5	few	TGTGCCAGCAGCCAAGACCCCGGGACACCTATGGAGACCCAGTACTTC	CASSQDPGTPMETQYF
TRBV7-8	.	TRBJ2-2	few	TGTGCCAGCAGCTCCACCACCGGGGAGCTGTTTTTT	CASSSTTGELFF
TRBV2	TRBD1	TRBJ1-4	.	TGTGCCAGCACCTCCGGGACAGGGAATGAAAAACTGTTTTTT	CASTSGTGNEKLFF
TRBV2	.	TRBJ2-2	.	TGTGCCAGCAGAGATCAGGGGTACACCGGGGAGCTGTTTTTT	CASRDQGYTGELFF
TRBV7-2	.	TRBJ2-4	few	TGTGCCAGCAGCTTAGAACCTTTAGCCAAAAACATTCAGTACTTC	CASSLEPLAKNIQYF
TRBV6-1	.	TRBJ1-2	.	TGTGCCAGCAAGATACAAGGTTTCTTAGCTAACTATGGCTACACCTTC	CASKIQGFLANYGYTF
TRBV11-1	TRBD1	TRBJ1-2	many	TGTGCCAGCAGCCTCCGGACAGGGACCAAATACCTCTATGGCTACACCTTC	CASSLRTGTKYLYGYTF
TRBV6-1	TRBD1	TRBJ2-5	.	TGTGCCAGCAGCCCGGGACAGGGGGCTACAGAGACCCAGTACTTC	CASSPGQGATETQYF
TRBV7-2	TRBD2	TRBJ2-1	.	TGTGCCAGCAGTCCCAGCGGGAGTGGGCATGAGCAGTTCTTC	CASSPSGSGHEQFF
TRBV9	TRBD2	TRBJ2-2	.	TGTGCCAGCAGCGTAACTAGCGGGGGAACCGGGGAGCTGTTTTTT	CASSVTSGGTGELFF
TRBV19	.	TRBJ1-6	.	TGTGCCCCCGTGATCGGGAAGGCGTCACCCCTCCACTTT	CAPVIGKASPLHF
TRBV7-7	.	TRBJ2-2	few	TGTGCCAGCAGCTCGATTGAACTAGTGATGTCCGGGGAGCTGTTTTTT	CASSSIELVMSGELFF
TRBV3-1	.	TRBJ2-7	many	TGTGCCAGCAGCCAAGGTAGGGGAGGACACGAGCAGTACTTC	CASSQGRGGHEQYF
TRBV30	.	TRBJ1-2	.	TGTGCCTGGAGTGTACCCGTATTGAGGGGCTACACCTTC	CAWSVPVLRGYTF
TRBV3-1	.	TRBJ1-1	.	TGTGCCAGTAAAATGGTCAGAGGCACTGAAGCTTTCTTT	CASKMVRGTEAFF
TRBV4-1	.	TRBJ2-3	.	TGCGCCAGCAGCCAAGTTGGTGCGGTGGGCACAGATACGCAGTATTTT	CASSQVGAVGTDTQYF
TRBV7-2	TRBD2	TRBJ2-2	few	TGTGCCAGCAGCTTGAGAAGCGGGAGACCCGGGGAGCTGTTTTTT	CASSLRSGRPGELFF
TRBV29-1	.	TRBJ2-1	.	TGCAGCGTTGAGGGATGGAGGGATGATTCCTACAATGAGCAGTTCTTC	CSVEGWRDDSYNEQFF
TRBV29-1	TRBD1	TRBJ1-1	.	TGCAGCGTCCGAAAGACAGGGGCGGTTATAGTCACTGAAGCTTTCTTT	CSVRKTGAVIVTEAFF
TRBV4-3	TRBD1	TRBJ2-1	.	TGCGCCAGCAGTCTTTGGGGAGGATACAGGGGGGACTACAATGAGCAGTTCTTC	CASSLWGGYRGDYNEQFF
TRBV9	TRBD1	TRBJ2-1	.	TGTGCCAGCAGCGTAGGATTGAGGACAGGGGGTCAAAATGAGCAGTTCTTC	CASSVGLRTGGQNEQFF
TRBV3-1	.	TRBJ1-5	few	TGTGCCAGCAGCCAAGATTTCGGGTATAGCAATCAGCCCCAGCATTTT	CASSQDFGYSNQPQHF
TRBV29-1	.	TRBJ2-7	few	TGCAGCGTCTCCTTTAGGGCGTCCCCGTACGAGCAGTACTTC	CSVSFRASPYEQYF
TRBV7-2	TRBD2	TRBJ2-4	.	TGTGCCAGCAGCTTTTGGACTAGCGGGTTAGCCAAAAACATTCAGTACTTC	CASSFWTSGLAKNIQYF
TRBV2	.	TRBJ1-1	.	TGTGCCAGCAGTGAGGAGACTCGAGTGAACACTGAAGCTTTCTTT	CASSEETRVNTEAFF